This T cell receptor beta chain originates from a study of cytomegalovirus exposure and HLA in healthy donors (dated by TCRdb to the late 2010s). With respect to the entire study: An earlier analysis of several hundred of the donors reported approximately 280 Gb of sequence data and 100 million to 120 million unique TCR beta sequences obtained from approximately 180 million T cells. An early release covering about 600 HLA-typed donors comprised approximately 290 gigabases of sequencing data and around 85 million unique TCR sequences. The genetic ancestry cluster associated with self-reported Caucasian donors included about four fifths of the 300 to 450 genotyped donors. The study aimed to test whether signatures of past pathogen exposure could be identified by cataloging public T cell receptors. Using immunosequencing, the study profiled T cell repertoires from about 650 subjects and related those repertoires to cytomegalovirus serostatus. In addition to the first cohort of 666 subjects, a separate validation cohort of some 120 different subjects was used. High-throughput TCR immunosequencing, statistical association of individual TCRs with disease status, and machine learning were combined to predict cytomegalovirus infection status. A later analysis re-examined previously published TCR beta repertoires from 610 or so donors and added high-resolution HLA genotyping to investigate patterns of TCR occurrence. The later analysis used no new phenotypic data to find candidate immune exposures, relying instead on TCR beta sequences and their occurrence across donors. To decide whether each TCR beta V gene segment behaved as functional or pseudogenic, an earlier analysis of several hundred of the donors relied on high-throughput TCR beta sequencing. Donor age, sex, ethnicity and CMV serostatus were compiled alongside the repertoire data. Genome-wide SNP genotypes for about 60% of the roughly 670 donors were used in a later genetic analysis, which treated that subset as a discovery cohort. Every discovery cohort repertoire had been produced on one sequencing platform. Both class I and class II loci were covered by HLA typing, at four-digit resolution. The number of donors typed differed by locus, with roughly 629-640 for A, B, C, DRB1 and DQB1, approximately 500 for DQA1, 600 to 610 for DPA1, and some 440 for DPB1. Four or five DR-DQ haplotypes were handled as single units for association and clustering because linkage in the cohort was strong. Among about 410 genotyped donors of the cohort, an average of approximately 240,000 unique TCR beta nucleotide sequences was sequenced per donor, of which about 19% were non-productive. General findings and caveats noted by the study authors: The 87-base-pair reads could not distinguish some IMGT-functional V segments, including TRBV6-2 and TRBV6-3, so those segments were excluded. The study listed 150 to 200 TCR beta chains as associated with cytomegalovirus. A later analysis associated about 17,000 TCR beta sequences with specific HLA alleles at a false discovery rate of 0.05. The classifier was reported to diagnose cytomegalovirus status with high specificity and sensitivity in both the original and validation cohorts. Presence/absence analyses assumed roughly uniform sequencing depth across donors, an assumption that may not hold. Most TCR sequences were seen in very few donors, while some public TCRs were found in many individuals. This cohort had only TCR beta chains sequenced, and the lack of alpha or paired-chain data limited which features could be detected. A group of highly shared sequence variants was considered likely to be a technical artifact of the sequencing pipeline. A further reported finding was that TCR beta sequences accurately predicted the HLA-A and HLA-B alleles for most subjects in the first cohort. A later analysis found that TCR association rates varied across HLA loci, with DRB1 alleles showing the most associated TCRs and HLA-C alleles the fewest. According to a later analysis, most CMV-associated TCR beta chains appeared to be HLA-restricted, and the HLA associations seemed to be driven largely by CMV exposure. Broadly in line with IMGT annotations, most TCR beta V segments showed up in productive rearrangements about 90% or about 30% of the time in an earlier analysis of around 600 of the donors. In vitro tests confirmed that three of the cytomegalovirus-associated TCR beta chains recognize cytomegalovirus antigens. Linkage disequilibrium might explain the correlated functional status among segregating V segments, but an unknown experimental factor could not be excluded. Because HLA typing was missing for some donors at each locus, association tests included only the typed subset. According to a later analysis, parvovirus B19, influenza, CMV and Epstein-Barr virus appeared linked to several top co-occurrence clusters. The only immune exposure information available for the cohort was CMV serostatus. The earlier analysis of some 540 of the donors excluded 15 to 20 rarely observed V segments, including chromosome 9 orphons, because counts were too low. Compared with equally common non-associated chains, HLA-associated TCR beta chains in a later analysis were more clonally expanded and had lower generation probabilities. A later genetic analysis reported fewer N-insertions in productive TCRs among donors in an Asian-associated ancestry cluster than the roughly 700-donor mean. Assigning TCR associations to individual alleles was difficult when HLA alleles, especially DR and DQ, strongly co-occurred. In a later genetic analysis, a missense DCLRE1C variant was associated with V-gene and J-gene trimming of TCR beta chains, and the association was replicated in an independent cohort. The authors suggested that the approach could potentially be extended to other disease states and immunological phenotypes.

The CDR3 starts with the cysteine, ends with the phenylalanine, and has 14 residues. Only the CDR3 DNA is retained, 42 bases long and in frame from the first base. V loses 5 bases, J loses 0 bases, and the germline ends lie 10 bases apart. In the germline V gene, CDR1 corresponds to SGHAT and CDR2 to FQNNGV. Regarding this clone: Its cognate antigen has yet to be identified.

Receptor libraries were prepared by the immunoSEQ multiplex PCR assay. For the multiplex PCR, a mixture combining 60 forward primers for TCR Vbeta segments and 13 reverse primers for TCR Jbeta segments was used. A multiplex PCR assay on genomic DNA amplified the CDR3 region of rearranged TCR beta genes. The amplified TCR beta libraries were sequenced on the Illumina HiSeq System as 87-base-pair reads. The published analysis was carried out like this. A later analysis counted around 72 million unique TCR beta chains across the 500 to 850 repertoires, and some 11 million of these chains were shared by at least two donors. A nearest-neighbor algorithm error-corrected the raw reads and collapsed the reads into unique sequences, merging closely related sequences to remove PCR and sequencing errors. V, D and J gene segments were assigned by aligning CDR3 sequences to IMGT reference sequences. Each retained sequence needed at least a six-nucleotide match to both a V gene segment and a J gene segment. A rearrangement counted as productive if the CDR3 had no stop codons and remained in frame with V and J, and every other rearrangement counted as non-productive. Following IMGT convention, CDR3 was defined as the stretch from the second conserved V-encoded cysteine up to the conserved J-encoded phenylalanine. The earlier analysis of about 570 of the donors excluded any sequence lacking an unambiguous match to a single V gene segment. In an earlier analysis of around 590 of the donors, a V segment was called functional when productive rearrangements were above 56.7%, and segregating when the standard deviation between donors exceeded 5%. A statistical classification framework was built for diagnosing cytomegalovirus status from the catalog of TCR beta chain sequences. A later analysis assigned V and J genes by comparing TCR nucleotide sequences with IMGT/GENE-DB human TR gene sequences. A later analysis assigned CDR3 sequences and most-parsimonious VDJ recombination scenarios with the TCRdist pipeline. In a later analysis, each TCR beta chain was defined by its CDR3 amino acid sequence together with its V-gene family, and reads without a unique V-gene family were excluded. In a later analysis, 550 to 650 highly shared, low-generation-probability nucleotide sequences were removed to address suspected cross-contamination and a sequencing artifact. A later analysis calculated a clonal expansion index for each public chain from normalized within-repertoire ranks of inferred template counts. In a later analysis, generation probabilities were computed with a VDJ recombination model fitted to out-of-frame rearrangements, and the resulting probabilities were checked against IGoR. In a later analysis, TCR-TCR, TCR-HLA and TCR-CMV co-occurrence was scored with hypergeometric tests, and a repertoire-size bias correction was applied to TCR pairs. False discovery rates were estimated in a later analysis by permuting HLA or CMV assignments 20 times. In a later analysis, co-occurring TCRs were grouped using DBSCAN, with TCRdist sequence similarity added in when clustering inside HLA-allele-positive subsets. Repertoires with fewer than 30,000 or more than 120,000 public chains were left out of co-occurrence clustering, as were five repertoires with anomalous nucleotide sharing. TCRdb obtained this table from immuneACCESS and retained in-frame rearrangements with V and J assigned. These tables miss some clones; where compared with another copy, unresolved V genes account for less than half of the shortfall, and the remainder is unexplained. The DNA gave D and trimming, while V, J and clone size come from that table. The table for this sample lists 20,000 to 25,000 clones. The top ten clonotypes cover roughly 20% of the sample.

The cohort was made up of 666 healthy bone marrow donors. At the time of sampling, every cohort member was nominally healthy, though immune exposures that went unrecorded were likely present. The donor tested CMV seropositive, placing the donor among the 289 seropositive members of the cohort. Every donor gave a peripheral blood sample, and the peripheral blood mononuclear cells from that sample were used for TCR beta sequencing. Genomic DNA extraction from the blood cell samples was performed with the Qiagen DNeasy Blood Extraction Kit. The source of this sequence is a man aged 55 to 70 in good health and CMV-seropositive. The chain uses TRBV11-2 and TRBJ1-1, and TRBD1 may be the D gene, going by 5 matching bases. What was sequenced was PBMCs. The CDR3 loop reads CASSGGVMNTEAFF. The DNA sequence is TGTGCCAGCAGCGGGGGGGTAATGAACACTGAAGCTTTCTTT.